This T cell receptor beta chain was documented in a study of blood T cell repertoires in COVID-19 (dated by TCRdb to 2020 to 2022). For context, the study as a whole: Samples from collaborators originated in the United States, Italy and Spain and spanned both the acute and convalescent phases of COVID-19. Sample metadata almost always included a de-identified subject ID, COVID-19 status, age in years and sex. Where HLA class I and class II types were available, the types were taken from metadata supplied by the sample provider, not from assay-based typing. The samples were drawn from the first 160 participants of the ongoing ImmuneRACE study and from 1,254 subjects provided by 6 global collaborators. The repertoires were released in a freely available public database meant as a resource for research on the immune response to SARS-CoV-2. Deeply sampled blood TCRbeta repertoires from subjects exposed to, actively infected with, or recovered from COVID-19 were included in the dataset. The prospective study material was composed of cDNA or gDNA derived from T cells, B-cell-depleted T cells, or PBMCs.

Summary of the overall study and its limitations: Clinical and demographic metadata were provided uncurated, with the amount varying by source and participant.

The CDR3 sequence holds 15 residues, the cysteine and phenylalanine included. Only CDR3 DNA remains: 45 bases, in frame from the first base. From a lookup of the germline V gene, CDR1 and CDR2 are SGHTA and FQGNSA. The trim is 3 bases for V and 6 bases for J, with a gap of 14 bases between the germline ends. Regarding this clone: Which antigen it targets is not known. No much larger clone exists at a distance of one base, and base qualities are not known.

The collaborating institutions used their own protocols to collect whole blood in K2EDTA tubes. Collaborator samples were shipped for TCRbeta analysis as frozen whole blood, isolated PBMCs, or DNA extracted from either sample type. The immunoSEQ Assay, a bias-controlled multiplex PCR, was used to amplify TCRbeta CDR3 regions from genomic DNA. The original pipeline was this. Within the assay, amplification of reference gene primers was used to estimate how many nucleated cells each sample contained. To quantify the absolute abundance of each unique TCRbeta CDR3 rearrangement, sequence reads were collapsed and filtered. Productive Simpson clonality was computed per sample as the square root of Simpson's diversity index over productive rearrangements. TCRdb retrieved this table from immuneACCESS and kept in-frame rearrangements only. Not all clones are present; in checked studies, unresolved V genes account for under half, and no reason is known for the remainder. For V, J and clone size, that table is used; D and trimming come from the DNA. The sample table shows over 400,000 clones, and over 75% are seen once. About 3.2% of the sample comes from the top ten.

The rearranged chain carries TRBV7-2 and TRBJ2-2; the D gene is perhaps TRBD2, on 7 matching bases. Sample: peripheral blood. This receptor was identified in a human donor in a cohort sampled during active COVID-19. The encoded CDR3 is CASSLGRGRAGELFF. The DNA sequence is given as TGTGCCAGCAGCTTGGGTAGGGGGAGGGCCGGGGAGCTGTTTTTT.